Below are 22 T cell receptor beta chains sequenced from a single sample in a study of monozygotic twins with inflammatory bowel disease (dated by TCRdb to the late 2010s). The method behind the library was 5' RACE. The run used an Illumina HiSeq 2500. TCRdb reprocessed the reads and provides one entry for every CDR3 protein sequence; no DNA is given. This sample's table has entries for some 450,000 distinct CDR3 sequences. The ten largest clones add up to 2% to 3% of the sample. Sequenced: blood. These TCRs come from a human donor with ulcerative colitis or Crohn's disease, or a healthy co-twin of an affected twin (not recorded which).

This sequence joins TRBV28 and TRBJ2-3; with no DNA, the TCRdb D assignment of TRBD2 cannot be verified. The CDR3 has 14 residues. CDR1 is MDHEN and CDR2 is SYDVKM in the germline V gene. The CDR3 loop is CAGGASGSVDTQYF.

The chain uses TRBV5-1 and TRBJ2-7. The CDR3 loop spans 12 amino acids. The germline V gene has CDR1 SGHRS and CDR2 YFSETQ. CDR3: CASSLGTDEQYF.

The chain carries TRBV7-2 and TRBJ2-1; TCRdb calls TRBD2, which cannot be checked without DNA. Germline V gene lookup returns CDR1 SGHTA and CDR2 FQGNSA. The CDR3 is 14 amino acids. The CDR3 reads CASSSPSGRLEQFF.

The CDR3 here is CASFILGLRRQFF. V and J are TRBV6-2 or TRBV6-3 and TRBJ2-1. Germline values: CDR1 MNHEY, CDR2 SVGEGT. This CDR3 has 13 residues.

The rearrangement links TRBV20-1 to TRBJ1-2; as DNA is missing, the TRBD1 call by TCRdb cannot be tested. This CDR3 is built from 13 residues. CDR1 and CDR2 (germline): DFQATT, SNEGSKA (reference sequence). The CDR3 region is CSVPRGGNNGYTF.

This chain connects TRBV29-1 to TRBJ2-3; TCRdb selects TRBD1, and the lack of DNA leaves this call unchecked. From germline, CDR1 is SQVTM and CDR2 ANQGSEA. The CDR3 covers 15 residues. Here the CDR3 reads CSVEAPTGAADTQYF.

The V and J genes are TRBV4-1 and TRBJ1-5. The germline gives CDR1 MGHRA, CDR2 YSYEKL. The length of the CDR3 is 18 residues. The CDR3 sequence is CASSHEPGPSHSNQPQHF.

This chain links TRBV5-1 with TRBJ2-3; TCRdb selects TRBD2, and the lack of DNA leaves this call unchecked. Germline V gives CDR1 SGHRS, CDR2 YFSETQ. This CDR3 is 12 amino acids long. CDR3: CASSLVSGTQYF.

CDR3: CSARVGHNSNQPQHF. The chain couples TRBV20-1 to TRBJ1-5; TCRdb's assignment of TRBD1 cannot be checked, as there is no DNA. Germline V gives CDR1 DFQATT, CDR2 SNEGSKA (reference sequence). CDR3 length: 15 residues.

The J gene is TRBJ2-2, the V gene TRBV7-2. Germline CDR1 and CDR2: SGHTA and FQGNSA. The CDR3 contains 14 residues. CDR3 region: CASSTARSTGELFF.

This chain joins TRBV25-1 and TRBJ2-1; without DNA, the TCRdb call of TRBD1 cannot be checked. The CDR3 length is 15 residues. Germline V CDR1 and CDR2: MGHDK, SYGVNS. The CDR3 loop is CASSDDRALYNEQFF.

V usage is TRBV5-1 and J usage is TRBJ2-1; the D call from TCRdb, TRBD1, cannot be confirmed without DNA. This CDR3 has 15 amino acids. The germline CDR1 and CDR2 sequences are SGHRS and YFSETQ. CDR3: CASSSFWGAYNEQFF.

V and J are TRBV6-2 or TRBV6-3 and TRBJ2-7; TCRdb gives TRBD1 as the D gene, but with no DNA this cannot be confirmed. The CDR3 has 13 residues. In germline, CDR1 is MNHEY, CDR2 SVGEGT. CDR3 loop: CASSYYTGGEQYF.

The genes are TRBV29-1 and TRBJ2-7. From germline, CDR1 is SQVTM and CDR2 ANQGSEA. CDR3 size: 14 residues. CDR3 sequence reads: CSVGRTGGSYEQYF.

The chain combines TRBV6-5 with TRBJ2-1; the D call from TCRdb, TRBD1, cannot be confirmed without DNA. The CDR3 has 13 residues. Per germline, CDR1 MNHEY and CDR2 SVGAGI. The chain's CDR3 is CASRPPGQDEQFF.

The CDR3 loop reads CASSPDRGGNQPQHF. V is TRBV12-3 or TRBV12-4 and J is TRBJ1-5; there is no DNA to check the TCRdb D call of TRBD1. The CDR3 loop spans 15 amino acids.

CDR3 protein: CASSPETGTGELFF. V is TRBV18 and J is TRBJ2-2; TCRdb outputs TRBD1, but without DNA this stays unchecked. This CDR3 region has 14 residues. Germline V CDR1 and CDR2: KGHSH, LQKENI.

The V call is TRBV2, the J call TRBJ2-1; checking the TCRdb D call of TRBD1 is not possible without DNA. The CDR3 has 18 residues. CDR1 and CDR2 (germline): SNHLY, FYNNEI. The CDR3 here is CASSRDRGSYSAYNEQFF. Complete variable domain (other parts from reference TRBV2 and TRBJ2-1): EPEVTQTPSHQVTQMGQEVILRCVPISNHLYFYWYRQILGQKVEFLVSFYNNEISEKSEIFDDQFSVERPDGSNFTLKIRSTKLEDSAMYFCASSRDRGSYSAYNEQFFGPGTRLTVL.

This CDR3 is CASSHVASGRGTDTQYF. The J gene is TRBJ2-3, the V gene TRBV19; TCRdb's D call, TRBD2, is unchecked because there is no DNA. CDR1 is LNHDA, CDR2 SQIVND, per germline (reference sequence). This CDR3 spans 17 amino acids.

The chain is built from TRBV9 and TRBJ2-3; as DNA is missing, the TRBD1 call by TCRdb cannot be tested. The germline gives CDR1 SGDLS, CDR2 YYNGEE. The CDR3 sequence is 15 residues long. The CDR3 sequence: CASSPRDGLTDTQYF.

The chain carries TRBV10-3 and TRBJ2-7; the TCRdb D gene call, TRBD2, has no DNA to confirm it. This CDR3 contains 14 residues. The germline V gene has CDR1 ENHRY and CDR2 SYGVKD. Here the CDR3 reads CAIGRTSETYEQYF.

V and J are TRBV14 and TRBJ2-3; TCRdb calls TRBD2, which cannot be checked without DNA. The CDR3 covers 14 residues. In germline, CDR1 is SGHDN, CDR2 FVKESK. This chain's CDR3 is CASGLAGAADTQYF. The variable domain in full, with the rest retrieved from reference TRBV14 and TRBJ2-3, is EAGVTQFPSHSVIEKGQTVTLRCDPISGHDNLYWYRRVMGKEIKFLLHFVKESKQDESGMPNNRFLAERTGGTYSTLKVQPAELEDSGVYFCASGLAGAADTQYFGPGTRLTVL.